Described below is a single TCR beta chain sequence and its context. The data originate from a study of blood T cell repertoires in COVID-19. CDR3 length: 14 residues. Trimming removed 0 bases from V and 5 bases from J, with 10 bases in between. The germline CDR1 and CDR2 sequences are MNHEY and SVGAGI. Sequencing used immunoSEQ multiplex PCR; TCRdb keeps in-frame clones, though not all of them. Counted here are about 160,000 clones, approximately 84% occurring once; the ten biggest clones make up roughly 1%. The TCR originated in a man aged 40-49 years with acute or convalescent COVID-19. The source material was peripheral blood. The chain uses TRBV6-5 and TRBJ1-2, with D possibly being TRBD1 (6 bases). The CDR3 loop is CASSYSGTPYGYTF. CDR3 nucleotides: TGTGCCAGCAGTTACTCCGGGACACCATATGGCTACACCTTC.